What follows are 23 T cell receptor beta chains derived from one specimen sequenced in a study of OX40 agonist ivuxolimab in advanced cancers. Clones were read by immunoSEQ multiplex PCR, and TCRdb kept only the in-frame ones, dropping some. This sample has roughly 76,000 clones, with roughly 86% found just once. Sequencing was performed on CD4+ or CD8+ T cells sorted from blood, taken in a trial of the OX40 agonist ivuxolimab. These receptors were obtained from an adult with an advanced solid tumor such as melanoma, head and neck, liver or kidney cancer.

The chain combines TRBV2 with TRBJ1-1; the D gene is possibly TRBD1 (6 bases). Between the trimmed V and J ends, which lost 2 bases and 3 bases, there was a span of 13 bases. CDR1 is SNHLY, CDR2 FYNNEI, per germline. CDR3 size: 15 residues. CDR3 protein: CASSERRGLDTEAFF. DNA for the CDR3: TGTGCCAGCAGTGAACGACGGGGGCTGGACACTGAAGCTTTCTTT.

The V call is TRBV7-2, the J call TRBJ2-7, with D perhaps TRBD1 (5 bases). Per the germline V gene, CDR1 is SGHTA and CDR2 is FQGNSA. The V end was cut by 5 bases, the J end by 3 bases, with 17 bases between. This CDR3 is 15 amino acids long. CDR3 in amino acids: CASSPLGQIHYEQYF. CDR3 DNA: TGTGCCAGCAGCCCACTGGGGCAGATTCACTACGAGCAGTACTTC.

This chain joins TRBV5-1 and TRBJ1-5, with D possibly being TRBD1 (5 bases). V was cut by 2 bases and J by 9 bases, with 12 bases left in between. Germline assignment: CDR1 SGHRS and CDR2 YFSETQ. The CDR3 contains 13 residues. The CDR3, as DNA: TGCGCCAGCAGCTTCACAGGTCATACGCCCCAGCATTTT. Its translation: CASSFTGHTPQHF.

The rearrangement links TRBV5-4 to TRBJ1-6, with D unresolved. CDR3 length equals 16 residues. The V and J ends lost 2 bases and 6 bases respectively, with 15 bases between them. In germline, CDR1 is SGHNT, CDR2 YYREEE (reference sequence). The CDR3 region is CASSFFSGRSNSPLHF. CDR3 DNA: TGTGCCAGCAGCTTTTTCTCGGGGAGGAGTAATTCACCCCTCCACTTT.

The chain combines TRBV2 with TRBJ2-5; D is unclear. Germline values: CDR1 SNHLY, CDR2 FYNNEI. CDR3 length: 12 amino acids. The germline V and J ends were trimmed by 6 bases and 5 bases, with 10 bases remaining between them. The CDR3 loop is CASSLDRETQYF. The CDR3 region has the DNA TGTGCCAGCAGCCTCGATCGGGAGACCCAGTACTTC. Filled out from reference TRBV2 and TRBJ2-5, the complete variable domain reads EPEVTQTPSHQVTQMGQEVILRCVPISNHLYFYWYRQILGQKVEFLVSFYNNEISEKSEIFDDQFSVERPDGSNFTLKIRSTKLEDSAMYFCASSLDRETQYFGPGTRLLVL.

The chain recombines TRBV10-3 with TRBJ2-6, with D perhaps matching TRBD2 (5 bases). The germline V and J ends were trimmed by 2 bases and 1 base, with 6 bases remaining between them. Germline lookup yields CDR1 ENHRY and CDR2 SYGVKD. This CDR3 spans 15 amino acids. CDR3 amino acids: CAISEGGSGANVLTF. CDR3 DNA sequence: TGTGCCATCAGTGAGGGCGGGTCTGGGGCCAACGTCCTGACTTTC.

V gene TRBV7-8 combines with J gene TRBJ2-7; 11 nucleotides line up with TRBD1. The CDR3 sequence is 15 residues long. The V gene end was trimmed by 4 bases and the J gene end by 4 bases; junction bases not matched to a gene: 6. Looked up from germline, CDR1 is SGHVS and CDR2 is FQNEAQ. CDR3 amino acids: CASSSSGTGGYEQYF. The CDR3 nucleotides are TGTGCCAGCAGCTCCTCTGGGACAGGGGGGTACGAGCAGTACTTC.

This clone was seen just once. The rearrangement joins TRBV5-1 to TRBJ2-3, with 9 bases lining up with TRBD1. V gave up 3 bases and J gave up 4 bases; unmatched junction bases: 3. Germline CDR1 and CDR2: SGHRS and YFSETQ. This CDR3 region has 14 residues. CDR3: CASSWDRVADTQYF. CDR3 bases: TGCGCCAGCAGCTGGGACAGGGTGGCAGATACGCAGTATTTT.

The chain links TRBV29-1 to TRBJ2-1, with TRBD2 identical over 9 bases. In germline, CDR1 is SQVTM, CDR2 ANQGSEA. The CDR3 sequence is 12 residues long. Losses at the gene ends were 7 bases for V and 7 bases for J; bases not matched to a gene: 5. CDR3 sequence (DNA): TGCAGCGGACTAGCGGTGCTGAATGAGCAGTTCTTC. It is translated as CSGLAVLNEQFF.

This clone is a singleton in its sample. The chain has TRBV5-4 and TRBJ2-1; 9 bases map to TRBD2. CDR1 is SGHNT, CDR2 YYREEE, per germline (reference sequence). After removal of 1 base from V and 3 bases from J, the junction contained 2 bases not matched to a gene. The CDR3 contains 15 residues. The CDR3 sequence: CASSLRGRVYNEQFF. The CDR3 nucleotides read TGTGCCAGCAGCTTGCGCGGGAGGGTCTACAATGAGCAGTTCTTC.

In its sample, this clone was seen a few times. This chain joins TRBV15 and TRBJ2-7; D remains unclear. Germline CDR1 and CDR2: LNHNV and YYDKDF (reference sequence). The CDR3 is made up of 13 amino acids. Trimming stripped 0 bases from V and 3 bases from J, with 6 bases between. The CDR3 nucleotides read TGTGCCACCAGCAGAGACTTCGGCTACGAGCAGTACTTC. This gives the protein CATSRDFGYEQYF.

The chain joins TRBV5-1 to TRBJ2-7; 7 bases fit TRBD2. This CDR3 region has 14 residues. The germline CDR1 and CDR2 sequences are SGHRS and YFSETQ. V lost 0 bases to trimming and J lost 0 bases; unmatched junction nucleotides: 0. CDR3 sequence (DNA): TGCGCCAGCAGCTTGGCTAGCGGCTCCTACGAGCAGTACTTC. Residues: CASSLASGSYEQYF.

The CDR3 loop is CASSQDYSLAAAGELFF. The CDR3 DNA reads as TGTGCCAGCAGCCAAGATTATAGCCTAGCGGCCGCCGGGGAGCTGTTTTTT. The rearrangement uses TRBV4-2 and TRBJ2-2; 7 nucleotides agree with TRBD2. This CDR3 contains 17 residues. The germline V gene has CDR1 LGHNA and CDR2 YNFKEQ. Trimming at V came to 0 bases and at J to 6 bases, leaving 10 bases not matched to a gene.

Turning to this clone: Other nucleotide sequences from this sample produce the same CDR3. The chain couples TRBV5-4 to TRBJ2-5; D might be TRBD2 (6 bases). CDR3 size: 14 residues. The V and J ends lost 0 bases and 5 bases respectively, with 11 bases between them. Germline CDR1 reads SGHNT; CDR2 reads YYREEE (reference sequence). CDR3 loop: CASSLAGVGETQYF. Here the CDR3 DNA reads TGTGCCAGCAGCTTGGCGGGGGTGGGGGAGACCCAGTACTTC.

The CDR3 region has the DNA TGTGCCAGCTCGGGACTCAACTACCGGGAGTACTTC. Amino acid sequence: CASSGLNYREYF. This rearrangement joins TRBV28 to TRBJ2-7, with D maybe TRBD2 (6 bases). The CDR3 extends over 12 amino acids. Trimming left V 8 bases short and J 11 bases short, with 19 bases between. CDR1 MDHEN and CDR2 SYDVKM come from the germline V gene.

V usage is TRBV7-9 and J usage is TRBJ2-5; D may match TRBD1 or TRBD2 (5 bases each). This CDR3 has 15 residues. V was clipped by 5 bases and J by 5 bases, with 18 bases between them. Germline V gives CDR1 SEHNR, CDR2 FQNEAQ (reference sequence). The CDR3 DNA reads TGTGCCAGCAGCCCCGTAGGGACCGATGGGGAGACCCAGTACTTC. Translated: CASSPVGTDGETQYF.

This clone was found a few times. The chain couples TRBV2 to TRBJ2-7; weak D call: TRBD2 (6 bases). The CDR3 contains 14 residues. Per germline, CDR1 SNHLY and CDR2 FYNNEI. Trimming left V 4 bases short and J 3 bases short, with 13 bases between. CDR3 DNA: TGTGCCAGCAGTGTAGCGGCAGAGGACTACGAGCAGTACTTC. Protein product: CASSVAAEDYEQYF.

This clone turned up a few times. The V and J genes are TRBV4-1 and TRBJ2-7; D gene ambiguous. The CDR3 has 16 residues. V lost 4 bases and J lost 2, with 18 bases in between. The germline CDR1 and CDR2 sequences are MGHRA and YSYEKL. The chain's CDR3 is CASSPLPKSRTYEQYF. The CDR3 DNA reads TGCGCCAGCAGCCCCTTACCCAAAAGCAGGACCTACGAGCAGTACTTC.

CDR3 nucleotide sequence: TGTGCCAGCAGCCTCACACCTGAAGCTTTCTTT. It translates to CASSLTPEAFF. J is TRBJ1-1 and V is TRBV7-9; D is unresolved. Germline CDR1 reads SEHNR; CDR2 reads FQNEAQ (reference sequence). The ends were cut back, 5 bases at V and 6 bases at J, with 7 bases in the middle. CDR3 length: 11 amino acids.

The chain combines TRBV11-2 with TRBJ2-1; 12 bases align to TRBD2. With V trimmed by 3 bases and J by 3 bases, 6 bases remained unmatched. The CDR3 is made up of 17 amino acids. In germline, CDR1 is SGHAT, CDR2 FQNNGV. In DNA form, the CDR3 reads TGTGCCAGCAGCTTGAGACTAGCGGGAGTGGGCTACAATGAGCAGTTCTTC. This gives the protein CASSLRLAGVGYNEQFF.

The rearrangement links TRBV4-1 to TRBJ1-5; 7 nucleotides align to TRBD1. This CDR3 spans 15 amino acids. Germline V gene data show CDR1 as MGHRA and CDR2 as YSYEKL. Losses at the gene ends were 2 bases for V and 3 bases for J; bases not matched to a gene: 4. The CDR3 loop reads CASSQTGQINQPQHF. In DNA, the CDR3 is TGCGCCAGCAGCCAAACGGGACAGATCAATCAGCCCCAGCATTTT.

The sample holds many counts of this clone. The chain has TRBV11-2 and TRBJ2-2; TRBD2 matches at 15 bases. The CDR3 is 17 residues long. In germline, CDR1 is SGHAT, CDR2 FQNNGV. With 1 base clipped from V and 8 bases from J, the junction kept 5 bases outside the gene matches. Here the CDR3 DNA reads TGTGCCAGCAGCTTAGCTAGGACTAGCGGGAGGGCAGGGGAGCTGTTTTTT. This codes for CASSLARTSGRAGELFF. Variable domain in full (rest from reference TRBV11-2 and TRBJ2-2): EAGVAQSPRYKIIEKRQSVAFWCNPISGHATLYWYQQILGQGPKLLIQFQNNGVVDDSQLPKDRFSAERLKGVDSTLKIQPAKLEDSAVYLCASSLARTSGRAGELFFGEGSRLTVL.

CDR3 bases: TGTGCCAGTATGCGGACAGGGGCCAACTCTGGAAACACCATATATTTT. It encodes CASMRTGANSGNTIYF. V is TRBV19 and J is TRBJ1-3, with TRBD1 identical over 9 bases. CDR1 LNHDA and CDR2 SQIVND come from the germline V gene (reference sequence). The CDR3 runs to 16 residues. V lost 7 bases to trimming and J lost 0 bases; unmatched junction nucleotides: 7.